There are a few counts of the clone carrying this TCR beta chain. Its specificity is not known. Sample treatment: roughly 11-day PBMC culture with coronavirus spike peptide pools or control peptides (ViraFEST assay). It was before the COVID-19 pandemic (2011-2018) that the unexposed donor's CD4+ T cells were collected. The sample is drawn from a study of vaccination and CD4 T cells after COVID-19. Study context: Two doses of either BNT162b2 or mRNA-1273 vaccine went to participants. Samples taken post-COVID came a median approximately 100 days after diagnosis, ranging from 35 to 161. The study's findings and limits: Convalescent patients' median share of reactive clones seen only post-vaccination was approximately 85%. Vaccine-specific clones in convalescent patients were spike mono-reactive in 304 of 307 cases.

The study sequenced cultured CD4+ T cell DNA using the Oncomine TCR Beta short-read assay. Using its own MiXCR run on the PCR reads, TCRdb lists one record per CDR3 protein. The table includes fewer than 9,000 distinct CDR3 sequences, around 51% detected once. Sequenced: CD4+ T cells from blood, cultured in vitro. The TCR originated in a human donor in good health.

The CDR3 protein is CSAFQGGNYVGYTF. The CDR3 DNA reads as TGCAGTGCTTTCCAGGGAGGGAACTATGTGGGCTACACCTTC. The genes are TRBV20-1 and TRBJ1-2; a possible D gene is TRBD1 (5 bases). Per the germline V gene, CDR1 is DFQATT and CDR2 is SNEGSKA (reference sequence). Deletions cut 5 bases from V and 8 bases from J, with 21 bases between. CDR3 length equals 14 residues.